The 24 T cell receptor beta chains listed next were all sequenced from one sample in a study of cytomegalovirus exposure and HLA in healthy donors. Primers for the PCR totalled 60 Vbeta and 13 Jbeta. Clones were sequenced by immunoSEQ multiplex PCR, and TCRdb holds only the in-frame ones, with some missing. The profile covers under 250,000 clones, with roughly 78% appearing a single time and approximately 0.49% taken by the ten largest. The sample was PBMCs. The receptor set was obtained from a boy between 5 and 17 years old in good health and CMV-seronegative.

The DNA for the CDR3 is TGTGCCAGCAGCCAGGCGGAGGCCTCCTACAATGAGCAGTTCTTC. Its protein is CASSQAEASYNEQFF. The chain joins TRBV7-3 to TRBJ2-1, with a possible D match to TRBD2 (5 bases). Between the trimmed V and J ends, which lost 5 bases and 0 bases, there was a span of 11 bases. This CDR3 comprises 15 residues. Germline V gene sequence: CDR1 SGHTA, CDR2 FQGTGA.

V is TRBV6-5 and J is TRBJ2-7; TRBD1 aligns across 8 bases. This CDR3 region has 12 residues. With V trimmed by 6 bases and J by 3 bases, 1 base remained unmatched. Germline-derived CDR1 and CDR2 are MNHEY and SVGAGI. The CDR3 DNA sequence: TGTGCCAGCAGCGGACAGGGCTACGAGCAGTACTTC. Amino acids: CASSGQGYEQYF.

J is TRBJ1-3 and V is TRBV7-2; 8 nucleotides match TRBD1. V lost 4 bases, J lost 4 bases, and 3 bases stayed unmatched. The CDR3 is made up of 14 amino acids. Per germline, CDR1 SGHTA and CDR2 FQGNSA. The CDR3 protein is CASSSTGVGNTIYF. The DNA of the CDR3 is TGTGCCAGCAGCTCGACAGGGGTCGGAAACACCATATATTTT.

This clone was recorded only once. One junction end does not reproduce the germline sequence, and a read error may be involved. This chain links TRBV7-7 with TRBJ2-5, with 7 bases fitting TRBD1. This CDR3 contains 13 residues. Germline assignment: CDR1 SSHAT and CDR2 FNYEAQ (reference sequence). DNA of the CDR3: TGTGCTAGCAGCTCACAGGGGCTCGGGACCCAGTACTTC. Its translation is CASSSQGLGTQYF.

This chain uses TRBV7-9 with TRBJ2-6; tentative D call: TRBD1 (5 bases). The CDR3 sequence is 15 residues long. The V end was cut by 6 bases, the J end by 1 base, with 10 bases between. Germline V gene lookup returns CDR1 SEHNR and CDR2 FQNEAQ (reference sequence). In nucleotides, the CDR3 is TGTGCCAGCAGTTCAGGGTGGTCTGGGGCCAACGTCCTGACTTTC. Protein product: CASSSGWSGANVLTF.

This clone occurred a few times. In nucleotides, the CDR3 is TGTGCCAGCAGCTTACAGGGGGAGTACTACGAGCAGTACTTC. It yields the protein CASSLQGEYYEQYF. The rearrangement joins TRBV11-2 to TRBJ2-7; 7 bases line up with TRBD1. There are 14 residues in the CDR3. The germline V gene has CDR1 SGHAT and CDR2 FQNNGV. The V gene end was trimmed by 2 bases and the J gene end by 3 bases; junction bases not matched to a gene: 4. Drawing the rest from reference TRBV11-2 and TRBJ2-7, the complete variable domain is EAGVAQSPRYKIIEKRQSVAFWCNPISGHATLYWYQQILGQGPKLLIQFQNNGVVDDSQLPKDRFSAERLKGVDSTLKIQPAKLEDSAVYLCASSLQGEYYEQYFGPGTRLTVT.

V usage is TRBV4-2 and J usage is TRBJ1-3, with 7 bases identical to TRBD1. Germline-derived CDR1 and CDR2 are LGHNA and YNFKEQ. The CDR3 spans 19 residues. The V segment lost 3 bases and the J segment 0 bases; nucleotides outside the gene matches: 14. CDR3 DNA: TGTGCCAGCAGCCAGACAGTCTACAGGGGCTCTGACTCTGGAAACACCATATATTTT. It specifies CASSQTVYRGSDSGNTIYF.

This clone was counted only a few times. The rearrangement links TRBV7-9 to TRBJ1-5, with unresolved D. The CDR3 spans 13 residues. V lost 2 bases and J 2 bases, leaving 4 bases between the germline ends. CDR1 is SEHNR and CDR2 is FQNEAQ in the germline V gene (reference sequence). CDR3 nucleotide sequence: TGTGCCAGCAGCTTATATGGCAATCAGCCCCAGCATTTT. It yields the protein CASSLYGNQPQHF. The variable domain in full, with the rest retrieved from reference TRBV7-9 and TRBJ1-5, is DTGVSQNPRHKITKRGQNVTFRCDPISEHNRLYWYRQTLGQGPEFLTYFQNEAQLEKSRLLSDRFSAERPKGSFSTLEIQRTEQGDSAMYLCASSLYGNQPQHFGDGTRLSIL.

This chain links TRBV4-1 with TRBJ2-7, with D perhaps TRBD2 (7 bases). The CDR3 has 15 residues. Germline V CDR1 and CDR2: MGHRA, YSYEKL. V dropped 2 bases and J dropped 7 bases, with 18 bases sitting between them. CDR3 sequence reads: CASSQIRGARGEQYF. CDR3 sequence (DNA): TGCGCCAGCAGCCAAATCCGGGGGGCGAGAGGGGAGCAGTACTTC.

The chain has TRBV4-2 and TRBJ1-4, with TRBD1 as a possible D gene (5 bases). V was shortened by 3 bases and J by 3 bases, with 14 bases between the two germline ends. Germline V CDR1 and CDR2: LGHNA, YNFKEQ. The CDR3 contains 16 residues. Here the CDR3 reads CASSQKTTVSNEKLFF. CDR3 coding DNA: TGTGCCAGCAGCCAGAAGACGACAGTTTCTAATGAAAAACTGTTTTTT.

This clone has more than one count but fewer than ten. The chain carries TRBV27 and TRBJ1-1; D is possibly TRBD1 (5 bases). The CDR3 has 13 residues. V shed 6 bases and J shed 6 bases, with 14 bases lying between them. Germline assignment: CDR1 MNHEY and CDR2 SMNVEV (reference sequence). The DNA for the CDR3 is TGTGCCAGCAGCCAAGGGGTGGGCGCTGAAGCTTTCTTT. Translating gives CASSQGVGAEAFF.

The chain joins TRBV29-1 to TRBJ2-3, with TRBD2 as a possible D gene (6 bases). This CDR3 comprises 15 residues. The germline gives CDR1 SQVTM, CDR2 ANQGSEA. Trimming removed 2 bases at V and 3 bases at J, with 15 bases between. This CDR3 is CSVELTGGATDTQYF. The CDR3 DNA follows: TGCAGCGTTGAATTAACCGGCGGGGCGACAGATACGCAGTATTTT.

V and J are TRBV11-3 and TRBJ1-2; D gene unclear. The CDR3 totals 12 residues. Germline lookup yields CDR1 SGHNT and CDR2 YENEEA. Trimming shortened V by 5 bases and J by 4 bases, and 8 bases separated the two germline ends. The CDR3 region has the DNA TGTGCCAGCAGCAACACAGTCTATGGCTACACCTTC. This sequence encodes CASSNTVYGYTF.

The chain carries TRBV2 and TRBJ2-5; tentative D call: TRBD1 (5 bases). There are 12 residues in the CDR3. Germline V gives CDR1 SNHLY, CDR2 FYNNEI. Trimming pared 7 bases from V and 2 bases from J, leaving 8 bases between. CDR3: CASTPGQETQYF. CDR3 in DNA: TGTGCCAGCACCCCAGGGCAAGAGACCCAGTACTTC.

The CDR3 DNA follows: TGTGCCAGCAGTTTACCAAGACTGACGGAGCAGTTCTTC. This encodes CASSLPRLTEQFF. The chain is built from TRBV27 and TRBJ2-1; D gene unclear. This CDR3 contains 13 residues. Trimming pared 2 bases from V and 10 bases from J, leaving 12 bases between. Looked up from germline, CDR1 is MNHEY and CDR2 is SMNVEV (reference sequence).

This clone was observed a few times. The rearrangement joins TRBV5-1 to TRBJ1-1; no reliable D call. Germline V gives CDR1 SGHRS, CDR2 YFSETQ. The CDR3 is 13 amino acids. Trimming took off 0 bases at V and 4 bases at J, with 7 bases between the two ends. CDR3 loop: CASSLDVSTEAFF. DNA of the CDR3: TGCGCCAGCAGCTTGGACGTGAGCACTGAAGCTTTCTTT. Using reference TRBV5-1 and TRBJ1-1 for the parts outside the CDR3, the full variable domain is KAGVTQTPRYLIKTRGQQVTLSCSPISGHRSVSWYQQTPGQGLQFLFEYFSETQRNKGNFPGRFSGRQFSNSRSEMNVSTLELGDSALYLCASSLDVSTEAFFGQGTRLTVV.

This chain joins TRBV28 and TRBJ1-1; D is unclear. The CDR3 has 14 amino acids. Germline CDR1 and CDR2: MDHEN and SYDVKM. Trimming pared 5 bases from V and 5 bases from J, leaving 15 bases between. CDR3 sequence (DNA): TGTGCCAGCAGTCCCCCCGCCCTTGAGACTGAAGCTTTCTTT. Translated: CASSPPALETEAFF. The whole variable domain, filled in from reference TRBV28 and TRBJ1-1, reads DVKVTQSSRYLVKRTGEKVFLECVQDMDHENMFWYRQDPGLGLRLIYFSYDVKMKEKGDIPEGYSVSREKKERFSLILESASTNQTSMYLCASSPPALETEAFFGQGTRLTVV.

This chain uses TRBV25-1 with TRBJ2-5, with a tentative D call TRBD1 (5 bases). Trimming took 5 bases from V and 5 from J, leaving 9 bases between them. CDR3 length equals 12 residues. Germline lookup yields CDR1 MGHDK and CDR2 SYGVNS. The CDR3 here is CASSLSGETQYF. The CDR3 DNA sequence: TGTGCCAGCAGTCTGTCAGGGGAGACCCAGTACTTC.

The chain combines TRBV19 with TRBJ1-1; TRBD1 aligns across 7 bases. Germline CDR1 LNHDA, CDR2 SQIVND (reference sequence). The junction had 9 bases not matched to a gene; V was cut back by 5 bases and J by 3 bases. There are 15 residues in the CDR3. The CDR3 loop reads CASSPRQGADTEAFF. The DNA of the CDR3 is TGTGCCAGTAGTCCCCGACAGGGTGCGGACACTGAAGCTTTCTTT.

The chain joins TRBV6-1 to TRBJ2-7; TRBD2 might be the D (7 bases). Germline-derived CDR1 and CDR2 are MNHNS and SASEGT. V lost 5 bases, J lost 6 bases, and 20 bases lay in between. The CDR3 spans 15 residues. For the CDR3, the DNA is TGTGCCAGCAGTCGGTATGGTGATGGGGGGGCCGAGCAGTACTTC. Translated: CASSRYGDGGAEQYF.

This clone came up once. This CDR3 reads CASSPAGRGASFEQFF. The CDR3 nucleotides are TGTGCCAGCAGCCCGGCAGGGCGCGGGGCCTCATTCGAGCAGTTCTTC. The V call is TRBV9, the J call TRBJ2-1; D is perhaps TRBD2 (6 bases). The CDR3 contains 16 residues. Germline V gene sequence: CDR1 SGDLS, CDR2 YYNGEE. V was cut by 4 bases and J by 10 bases, with 24 bases left in between.

This clone showed up just once. Other DNA sequences in this specimen translate into the identical CDR3. The chain uses TRBV15 and TRBJ1-1; no clear D gene. Germline CDR1 reads LNHNV; CDR2 reads YYDKDF (reference sequence). Trimming left V 3 bases short and J 1 base short, with 6 bases between. This CDR3 region has 13 residues. CDR3: CATSRSQNTEAFF. Written as DNA, the CDR3 is TGTGCCACCAGCAGGTCACAGAACACTGAAGCTTTCTTT.

V is TRBV2 and J is TRBJ2-7; D possibly corresponds to TRBD1 (6 bases). Trimming removed 4 bases at V and 3 bases at J, with 13 bases between. CDR1 and CDR2 from the germline V gene are SNHLY and FYNNEI. This CDR3 region has 14 residues. CDR3 coding DNA: TGTGCCAGCAGTGTAAGAGGGGGACACTACGAGCAGTACTTC. This codes for CASSVRGGHYEQYF.

The chain couples TRBV10-3 to TRBJ1-2; D not certain. V dropped 3 bases and J dropped 0 bases, with 11 bases sitting between them. CDR3 length: 15 amino acids. Germline values: CDR1 ENHRY, CDR2 SYGVKD. The CDR3, as DNA: TGTGCCATCAGTGAACGGAGTCGGTCTAACTATGGCTACACCTTC. It yields the protein CAISERSRSNYGYTF.